The 8 T cell receptor beta chains presented below share a single source sample, sequenced in a study of blood T cell repertoires in COVID-19. Profiled with immunoSEQ multiplex PCR; TCRdb holds only in-frame clones, not every one. The table lists 90,000 to 120,000 clones, approximately 80% of them singletons, with about 3.8% in the top ten. Sequencing was done on a sample of peripheral blood. The receptor set was obtained from a woman in her 70s with acute or convalescent COVID-19.

The rearrangement links TRBV7-2 to TRBJ2-1; 13 bases align to TRBD2. Germline CDR1 SGHTA, CDR2 FQGNSA. The CDR3 runs to 18 residues. V gave up 1 base and J gave up 3 bases; unmatched junction bases: 6. The CDR3 coding sequence is TGTGCCAGCAGCTTAGGGAGGGGACTAGCGGGATACTACAATGAGCAGTTCTTC. Protein product: CASSLGRGLAGYYNEQFF.

This chain uses TRBV18 with TRBJ2-7; D possibly corresponds to TRBD2 (5 bases). Germline V gives CDR1 KGHSH, CDR2 LQKENI. Trimming cost V 6 bases and J 5 bases, with 11 bases left between them. This CDR3 region has 12 residues. This chain's CDR3 is CASSQGSNEQYF. As DNA, the CDR3 is TGTGCCAGCTCCCAAGGGAGCAACGAGCAGTACTTC.

Only a few counts were recorded for this clone. The genes are TRBV5-5 and TRBJ2-1; 7 bases agree with TRBD1. V lost 0 bases to trimming and J lost 6 bases; unmatched junction nucleotides: 3. CDR1 is SGHKS and CDR2 is YYEKEE in the germline V gene (reference sequence). CDR3 length equals 14 residues. CDR3 sequence reads: CASSLEYRGNEQFF. In nucleotides, the CDR3 is TGTGCCAGCAGCTTGGAGTACAGGGGCAATGAGCAGTTCTTC.

The gene calls are TRBV11-2 and TRBJ1-6; 8 bases are a match to TRBD1. This CDR3 has 18 residues. Germline values: CDR1 SGHAT, CDR2 FQNNGV. J gave up 6 bases and V 1 base, and 11 bases lay outside the gene matches. The CDR3 DNA sequence: TGTGCCAGCAGCTTAGGTCGTGGACAGGGACGGGGTAATTCACCCCTCCACTTT. Protein: CASSLGRGQGRGNSPLHF.

This chain uses TRBV6-5 with TRBJ1-2; no reliable D call. In germline, CDR1 is MNHEY, CDR2 SVGAGI. Trimming removed 10 bases from V and 9 bases from J, with 18 bases in between. The CDR3 contains 12 residues. In nucleotides, the CDR3 is TGTGCCACCGTAAACACAGAGGGAAGCTACACCTTC. Residues: CATVNTEGSYTF.

The DNA for the CDR3 is TGTGCCAGCAGTTGGGGGCTCGGAAACACCATATATTTT. Protein product: CASSWGLGNTIYF. J is TRBJ1-3 and V is TRBV27, with a possible D match to TRBD1 (6 bases). V lost 4 bases to trimming and J lost 4 bases, with 8 bases between them. This CDR3 region has 13 residues. Germline V gives CDR1 MNHEY, CDR2 SMNVEV (reference sequence).

V is TRBV11-2 and J is TRBJ1-5; D is undetermined. The V end was cut by 2 bases, the J end by 2 bases, with 4 bases between. Germline CDR1 reads SGHAT; CDR2 reads FQNNGV. The CDR3 consists of 13 residues. The CDR3 here is CASSLRGNQPQHF. In nucleotides, the CDR3 is TGTGCCAGCAGCTTACGGGGCAATCAGCCCCAGCATTTT.

This clone has only one observation. The CDR3 loop reads CASSSDGRPTDTQYF. As DNA, the CDR3 is TGTGCCAGCAGCTCAGACGGGAGGCCCACAGATACGCAGTATTTT. The rearrangement joins TRBV5-4 to TRBJ2-3, with TRBD2 identical over 7 bases. V dropped 3 bases and J dropped 2; count of bases not matched to a gene: 6. Germline loops: CDR1 SGHNT, CDR2 YYREEE (reference sequence). The CDR3 extends over 15 amino acids.